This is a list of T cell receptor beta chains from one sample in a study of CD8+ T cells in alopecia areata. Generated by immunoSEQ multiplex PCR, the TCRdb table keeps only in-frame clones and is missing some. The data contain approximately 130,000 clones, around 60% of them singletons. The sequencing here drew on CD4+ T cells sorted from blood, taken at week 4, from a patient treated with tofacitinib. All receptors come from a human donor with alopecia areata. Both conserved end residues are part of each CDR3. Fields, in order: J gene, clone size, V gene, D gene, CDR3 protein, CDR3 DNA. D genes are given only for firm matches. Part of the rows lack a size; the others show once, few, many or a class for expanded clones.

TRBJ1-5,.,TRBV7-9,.,CASSQGETANQPQHF,TGTGCCAGCAGCCAAGGGGAGACAGCCAATCAGCCCCAGCATTTT
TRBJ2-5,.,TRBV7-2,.,CASSRIERVGETQYF,TGTGCCAGCAGTAGAATAGAGAGGGTTGGGGAGACCCAGTACTTC
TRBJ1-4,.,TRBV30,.,CAWKWDEKLFF,TGTGCCTGGAAGTGGGATGAAAAACTGTTTTTT
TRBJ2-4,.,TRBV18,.,CASSSEGLAKNIQYF,TGTGCCAGCTCATCGGAGGGTTTGGCCAAAAACATTCAGTACTTC
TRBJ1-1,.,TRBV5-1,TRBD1,CASSISTGGNTEAFF,TGCGCCAGCAGCATCTCGACAGGGGGGAACACTGAAGCTTTCTTT
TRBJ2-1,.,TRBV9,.,CASSVGGSGSSYNEQFF,TGTGCCAGCAGCGTAGGGGGGAGCGGTAGCTCCTACAATGAGCAGTTCTTC
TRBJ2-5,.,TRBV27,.,CANSPEQETQYF,TGTGCCAACTCGCCGGAACAAGAGACCCAGTACTTC
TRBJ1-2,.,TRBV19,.,CATSYPGLLYGYTF,TGTGCCACATCTTACCCGGGGCTTCTCTATGGCTACACCTTC
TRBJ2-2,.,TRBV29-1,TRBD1,CSVWAGGTTGELFF,TGCAGCGTTTGGGCAGGGGGTACCACCGGGGAGCTGTTTTTT
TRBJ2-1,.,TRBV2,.,CASLGLNNEQFF,TGTGCCAGCCTAGGCCTGAACAATGAGCAGTTCTTC
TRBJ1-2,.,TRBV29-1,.,CSVVRGVKGYTF,TGCAGCGTTGTTCGGGGTGTGAAGGGCTACACCTTC
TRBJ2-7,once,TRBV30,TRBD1,CALETGYEQYF,TGTGCCTTAGAGACAGGGTACGAGCAGTACTTC
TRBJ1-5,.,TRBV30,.,CAWRSGYQPQHF,TGTGCCTGGAGGTCTGGGTATCAGCCCCAGCATTTT
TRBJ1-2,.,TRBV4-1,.,CASSQERDLNYGYTF,TGCGCCAGCAGCCAAGAGCGGGACTTAAACTATGGCTACACCTTC
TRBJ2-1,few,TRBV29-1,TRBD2,CSVKRSGMSNEQFF,TGCAGCGTTAAGAGGAGCGGGATGTCTAATGAGCAGTTCTTC
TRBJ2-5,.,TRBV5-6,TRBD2,CASSHEGLAEEETQYF,TGTGCCAGCAGCCACGAGGGACTAGCGGAGGAAGAGACCCAGTACTTC
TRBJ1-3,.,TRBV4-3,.,CASSQDLGGNTIYF,TGCGCCAGCAGCCAAGATCTCGGAGGAAACACCATATATTTT
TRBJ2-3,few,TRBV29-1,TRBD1,CSVEDRDRPQGIQYF,TGCAGCGTTGAAGATCGGGACAGGCCCCAGGGTATCCAGTATTTT